These 23 T cell receptor beta chains originate from one sample sequenced in a study of CD8 T cells in Susac syndrome (dated by TCRdb to about 2019). The library was produced with the immunoSEQ multiplex PCR assay. RNA was extracted with the RNeasy kit and about 0.5 to 1 ug was reverse transcribed using random hexamers. TCRdb ran its own pipeline on the public reads, namely fastp trimming at Q25 and MiXCR clone calling, and kept in-frame beta chains. Records with the same CDR3 protein are collapsed into one entry carrying the most frequent genes and DNA. The sample table holds 100,000 to 150,000 distinct CDR3 sequences, of which over 75% were seen once. 0.5% to 0.65% of the sample is in the top ten clones. The sample was CD8+ T cells from PBMCs. Every receptor here comes from a human donor with multiple sclerosis.

V and J are TRBV6-1 and TRBJ2-7, with 7 bases identical to TRBD2. The CDR3 is made up of 16 amino acids. Germline assignment: CDR1 MNHNS and CDR2 SASEGT. V shed 6 bases, J shed 0 bases, and the junction held 11 bases outside the gene matches. The CDR3 here is CASREIFAGDSYEQYV. CDR3 in DNA: TGTGCCAGCAGGGAGATTTTTGCGGGGGACTCCTACGAGCAGTACGTC.

The chain recombines TRBV7-9 with TRBJ1-1; D remains ambiguous. Germline values: CDR1 SEHNR, CDR2 FQNEAQ (reference sequence). The CDR3 length is 12 residues. V shed 5 bases and J shed 7 bases, with 11 bases lying between them. The CDR3 sequence: CASSPSELEAFF. For the CDR3, the DNA is TGTGCCAGCAGCCCGAGTGAACTTGAAGCTTTCTTT.

This chain links TRBV14 with TRBJ1-3; no clear D. Germline V gene sequence: CDR1 SGHDN, CDR2 FVKESK. The CDR3 totals 16 residues. Deletions cut 2 bases from V and 4 bases from J, with 15 bases between. The CDR3 loop is CASSQFQEGAGNTIYF. As DNA, the CDR3 is TGTGCCAGCAGCCAATTTCAGGAGGGAGCGGGAAACACCATATATTTT.

This clonotype has only one observation. V usage is TRBV3-1 and J usage is TRBJ2-3; D is possibly TRBD2 (7 bases). The germline V gene has CDR1 LGHDT and CDR2 YNNKEL (reference sequence). V lost 8 bases and J 5 bases, leaving 20 bases between the germline ends. CDR3 length: 15 amino acids. CDR3 protein: CASGRVGGPGDTQYF. Written as DNA, the CDR3 is TGTGCCAGCGGTCGAGTGGGGGGGCCCGGAGATACGCAGTATTTT.

The V and J genes are TRBV3-1 and TRBJ2-7; 12 nucleotides agree with TRBD2. The germline CDR1 and CDR2 sequences are LGHDT and YNNKEL (reference sequence). J gave up 5 bases and V 3 bases, and 8 bases lay outside the gene matches. The length of the CDR3 is 16 residues. CDR3 bases: TGTGCCAGCAGCCAGTCTAGCGGGGGGGCTCGGGACGAGCAGTACTTC. Amino acid sequence: CASSQSSGGARDEQYF.

The chain uses TRBV4-1 and TRBJ2-4; D is uncertain. From germline, CDR1 is MGHRA and CDR2 YSYEKL. Trimming stripped 1 base from V and 8 bases from J, with 18 bases between. The CDR3 is 16 amino acids. CDR3 amino acids: CASSQGLSQRLDIQYF. The CDR3 coding sequence is TGCGCCAGCAGCCAAGGCTTGAGTCAGAGGCTGGACATTCAGTACTTC.

V gene TRBV5-5 combines with J gene TRBJ2-3; TRBD1 might be the D (5 bases). The CDR3 sequence is 15 residues long. Trimming cost V 2 bases and J 2 bases, with 12 bases left between them. CDR1 SGHKS and CDR2 YYEKEE come from the germline V gene (reference sequence). The CDR3: CASSFRDRATDTQYF. The CDR3 nucleotides are TGTGCCAGCAGCTTCAGGGATAGGGCCACAGATACGCAGTATTTT.

The rearrangement joins TRBV28 to TRBJ1-6; 7 bases align to TRBD1. CDR3 length: 13 amino acids. Germline CDR1 is MDHEN and CDR2 is SYDVKM. With V trimmed by 10 bases and J by 8 bases, 8 bases remained unmatched. CDR3 nucleotides: TGTGCCACGTCAGACAGGGATTATTCACCCCTCCACTTT. It specifies CATSDRDYSPLHF.

Concerning this clonotype itself: Since no conserved phenylalanine or tryptophan closes the CDR3, a read error is the likely cause. The genes are TRBV7-2 and TRBJ2-3, with 13 bases fitting TRBD2. The CDR3 has 17 amino acids. CDR1 SGHTA and CDR2 FQGNSA come from the germline V gene. The CDR3 nucleotides are TGCGCCAGCAGCCCAAGACTAGCGGGAGGCCCCACAGATACGCAGTATCTT. Protein sequence: CASSPRLAGGPTDTQYL.

This clonotype was counted only a few times. V gene TRBV11-1 combines with J gene TRBJ1-1; D not resolved. Looked up from germline, CDR1 is SGHAT and CDR2 is FQDESV (reference sequence). The CDR3 loop spans 14 amino acids. The V end was cut by 3 bases, the J end by 1 base, with 9 bases between. The CDR3 reads CASSFNLGNTEAFF. The CDR3 bases are TGTGCCAGCAGCTTTAATCTCGGGAACACTGAAGCTTTCTTT.

This clonotype occurred a few times. The chain couples TRBV7-9 to TRBJ2-7; D is ambiguous. The CDR3 has 12 amino acids. Trimming removed 1 base from V and 7 bases from J, with 8 bases in between. CDR1 is SEHNR, CDR2 FQNEAQ, per germline (reference sequence). The CDR3 coding sequence is TGTGCCAGCAGCTTAGGTACAGCTGAGCAGTACTTC. Translation gives CASSLGTAEQYF.

The table lists this clonotype with a few counts. CDR3 protein: CASSQEPGTSRDTQYF. CDR3 coding DNA: TGTGCCAGCAGCCAAGAGCCCGGGACTAGTCGAGATACGCAGTATTTT. The chain joins TRBV4-2 to TRBJ2-3, with TRBD2 matching 8 bases. The CDR3 contains 16 residues. The ends lost 0 bases at V and 5 bases at J; junction bases unmatched: 7. Germline V CDR1 and CDR2: LGHNA, YNFKEQ.

This chain uses TRBV7-9 with TRBJ2-1; possible D gene TRBD2, 5 bases. Germline loops: CDR1 SEHNR, CDR2 FQNEAQ (reference sequence). CDR3 size: 13 residues. Trimming left V 4 bases short and J 9 bases short, with 13 bases between. The CDR3 coding sequence is TGTGCCAGCAGCTCGACTCTAGGAGGTGAGCAGTTCTTC. Its protein is CASSSTLGGEQFF.

The V call is TRBV5-1, the J call TRBJ2-1, with D possibly called TRBD1 or TRBD2 (5 bases each). Trimming shortened V by 0 bases and J by 8 bases, and 18 bases separated the two germline ends. The CDR3 has 16 amino acids. Per germline, CDR1 SGHRS and CDR2 YFSETQ. The CDR3 coding sequence is TGCGCCAGCAGCTTGGGTTTCGACAGCGCGGGCGATGAGCAGTTCTTC. This codes for CASSLGFDSAGDEQFF.

This sequence joins TRBV12-3 or TRBV12-4 and TRBJ1-2; D ambiguous. Trimming took 9 bases from V and 2 from J, leaving 10 bases between them. The CDR3 contains 12 residues. CDR3: CASREMNYGYTF. DNA of the CDR3: TGTGCCAGTAGGGAAATGAACTATGGCTACACCTTC.

The V and J genes are TRBV5-1 and TRBJ2-1; D ambiguous. Deletions cut 3 bases from V and 6 bases from J, with 10 bases between. This CDR3 has 13 residues. The V gene's germline CDR1 is SGHRS and CDR2 YFSETQ. In nucleotides, the CDR3 is TGCGCCAGCAGCTCCCCCCTTATCAATGAGCAGTTCTTC. Protein: CASSSPLINEQFF.

This sequence joins TRBV14 and TRBJ2-1, with D unclear. This CDR3 has 15 amino acids. V was pared by 6 bases and J by 3 bases, with 15 bases between. Germline CDR1 reads SGHDN; CDR2 reads FVKESK. CDR3 DNA sequence: TGTGCCAGCAGTTCCGCTCTCTCAGTCTACAATGAGCAGTTCTTC. It yields the protein CASSSALSVYNEQFF.

The V call is TRBV19, the J call TRBJ1-5, with a weak D call TRBD1 (5 bases). V was clipped by 1 base and J by 4 bases, with 5 bases between them. The CDR3 runs to 13 residues. CDR1 and CDR2 (germline): LNHDA, SQIVND (reference sequence). The chain's CDR3 is CASSIGQNQPQHF. Here the CDR3 DNA reads TGTGCCAGTAGTATAGGACAGAATCAGCCCCAGCATTTT.

The chain links TRBV5-5 to TRBJ2-2; maybe TRBD1 (6 bases). The CDR3 loop spans 15 amino acids. The V end lost 5 bases, the J end lost 3 bases, and 14 bases lay between the germline ends. The germline V gene encodes CDR1 SGHKS and CDR2 YYEKEE (reference sequence). This CDR3 is CASSPGTTDTGELFF. The CDR3 DNA follows: TGTGCCAGCAGTCCCGGGACAACGGACACCGGGGAGCTGTTTTTT.

Only one count was recorded for this clonotype. The V gene is TRBV29-1, the J gene TRBJ2-2; D is uncertain. The CDR3 is 12 residues long. With 3 bases removed from V and 6 bases from J, the gap between germline ends came to 8 bases. Looked up from germline, CDR1 is SQVTM and CDR2 is ANQGSEA. Here the CDR3 reads CSVDPGSGELFF. The CDR3 DNA reads TGCAGCGTTGATCCGGGCTCCGGGGAGCTGTTTTTT.

The chain combines TRBV30 with TRBJ2-5, with D tentatively TRBD2 (7 bases). Per germline, CDR1 GTSNPN and CDR2 SVGIG (reference sequence). Trimming took off 8 bases at V and 1 base at J, with 17 bases between the two ends. CDR3 length equals 14 residues. CDR3 DNA sequence: TGTGCCAGTTCGGGGGGCTCGGTCCAAGAGACCCAGTACTTC. It translates to CASSGGSVQETQYF.

The chain recombines TRBV24-1 with TRBJ2-1; D perhaps matches TRBD1 (5 bases). The V gene lost 1 base and the J gene lost 7 bases, with 13 bases spanning the gap. The V gene's germline CDR1 is KGHDR and CDR2 SFDVKD. This CDR3 has 15 residues. The CDR3 loop reads CATSDLGADRNEQFF. CDR3 DNA sequence: TGTGCCACCAGTGATTTAGGGGCAGATCGGAATGAGCAGTTCTTC.

As DNA, the CDR3 is TGTGCCAGTTGCCCGGGACAGCTTAATTCACCCCTCCACTTT. This sequence encodes CASCPGQLNSPLHF. This sequence joins TRBV19 and TRBJ1-6, with 7 bases that match TRBD1. Trimming cost V 8 bases and J 6 bases; bases outside gene matches: 7. The CDR3 has 14 residues. CDR1 and CDR2 from the germline V gene are LNHDA and SQIVND (reference sequence).